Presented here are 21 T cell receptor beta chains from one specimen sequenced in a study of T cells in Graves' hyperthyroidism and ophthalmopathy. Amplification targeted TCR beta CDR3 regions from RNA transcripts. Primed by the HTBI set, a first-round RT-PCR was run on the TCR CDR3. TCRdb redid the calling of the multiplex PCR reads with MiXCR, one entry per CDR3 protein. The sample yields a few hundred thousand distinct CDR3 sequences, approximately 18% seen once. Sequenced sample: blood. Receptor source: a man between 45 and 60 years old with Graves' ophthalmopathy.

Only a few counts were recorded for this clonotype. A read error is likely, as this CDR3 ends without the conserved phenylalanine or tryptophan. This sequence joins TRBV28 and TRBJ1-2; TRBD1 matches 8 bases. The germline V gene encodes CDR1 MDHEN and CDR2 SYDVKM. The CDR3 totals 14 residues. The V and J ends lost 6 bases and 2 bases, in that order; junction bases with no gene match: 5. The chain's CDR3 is CASRSGGRNYGYTL. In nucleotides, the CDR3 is TGTGCCAGCAGATCAGGGGGCAGGAACTATGGCTACACCCTC.

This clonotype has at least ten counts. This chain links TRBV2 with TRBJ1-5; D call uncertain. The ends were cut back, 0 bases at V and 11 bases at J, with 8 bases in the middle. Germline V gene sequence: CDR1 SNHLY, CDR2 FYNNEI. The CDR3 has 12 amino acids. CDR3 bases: TGTGCCAGCAGTGAAGCCGTGGGAGCCCAGCATTTT. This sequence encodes CASSEAVGAQHF. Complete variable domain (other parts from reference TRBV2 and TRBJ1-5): EPEVTQTPSHQVTQMGQEVILRCVPISNHLYFYWYRQILGQKVEFLVSFYNNEISEKSEIFDDQFSVERPDGSNFTLKIRSTKLEDSAMYFCASSEAVGAQHFGDGTRLSIL.

This CDR3 reads CSASRGTQGGKLFF. CDR3 DNA: TGCAGTGCTAGCAGAGGGACCCAAGGGGGAAAACTGTTTTTT. This chain links TRBV20-1 with TRBJ1-4; perhaps TRBD1 as D (6 bases). CDR1 is DFQATT and CDR2 is SNEGSKA in the germline V gene (reference sequence). CDR3 length: 14 residues. Trimming removed 3 bases at V and 10 bases at J, with 18 bases between.

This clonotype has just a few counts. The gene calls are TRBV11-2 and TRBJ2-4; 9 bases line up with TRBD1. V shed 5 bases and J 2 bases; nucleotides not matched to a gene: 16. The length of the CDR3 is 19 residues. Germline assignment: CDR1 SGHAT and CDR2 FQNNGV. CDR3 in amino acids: CASSPHRGLCIHPKNIQYF. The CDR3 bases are TGTGCCAGCAGCCCGCACAGGGGGCTATGTATCCATCCCAAAAACATTCAGTACTTC.

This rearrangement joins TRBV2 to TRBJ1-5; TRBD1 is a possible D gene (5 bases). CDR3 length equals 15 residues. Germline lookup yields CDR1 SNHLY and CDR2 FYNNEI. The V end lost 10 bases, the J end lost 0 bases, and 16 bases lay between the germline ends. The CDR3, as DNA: TGTGCCACCCTACAGGACGAAGATAGCAATCAGCCCCAGCATTTT. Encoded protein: CATLQDEDSNQPQHF.

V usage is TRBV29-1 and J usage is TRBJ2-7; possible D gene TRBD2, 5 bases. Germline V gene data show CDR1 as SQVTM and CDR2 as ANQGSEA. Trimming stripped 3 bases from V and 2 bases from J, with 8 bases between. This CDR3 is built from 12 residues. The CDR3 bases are TGCAGCGTTGAGGACTGGACCTACGAGCAGTACTTC. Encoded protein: CSVEDWTYEQYF.

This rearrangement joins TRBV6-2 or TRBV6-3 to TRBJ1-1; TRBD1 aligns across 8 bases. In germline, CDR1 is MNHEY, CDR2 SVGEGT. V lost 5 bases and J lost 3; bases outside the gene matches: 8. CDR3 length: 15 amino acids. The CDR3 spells CASSVDRGRDTEAFF. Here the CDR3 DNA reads TGTGCCAGCAGTGTCGACAGGGGCAGGGACACTGAAGCTTTCTTT.

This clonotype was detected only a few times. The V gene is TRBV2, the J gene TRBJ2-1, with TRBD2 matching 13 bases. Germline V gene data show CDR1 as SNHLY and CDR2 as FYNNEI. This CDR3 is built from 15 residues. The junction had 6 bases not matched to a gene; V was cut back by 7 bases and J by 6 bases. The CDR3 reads CASIKGLAGINEQFF. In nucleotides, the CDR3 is TGTGCCAGCATAAAGGGACTAGCGGGAATCAATGAGCAGTTCTTC.

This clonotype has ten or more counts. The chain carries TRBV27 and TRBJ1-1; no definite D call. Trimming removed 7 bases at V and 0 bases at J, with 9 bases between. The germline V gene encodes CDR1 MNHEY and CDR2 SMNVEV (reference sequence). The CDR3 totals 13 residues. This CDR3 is CASMYTMNTEAFF. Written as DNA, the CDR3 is TGTGCCAGCATGTACACAATGAACACTGAAGCTTTCTTT.

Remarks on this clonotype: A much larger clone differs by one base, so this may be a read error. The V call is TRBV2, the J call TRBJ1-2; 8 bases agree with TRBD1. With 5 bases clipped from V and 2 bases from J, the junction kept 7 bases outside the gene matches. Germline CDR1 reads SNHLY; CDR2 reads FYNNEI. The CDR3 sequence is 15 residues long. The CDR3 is CASSLPRQGNYGYTF. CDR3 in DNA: TGTGCCAGCAGTCTCCCCAGACAGGGGAACTATGGCTACACCTTC.

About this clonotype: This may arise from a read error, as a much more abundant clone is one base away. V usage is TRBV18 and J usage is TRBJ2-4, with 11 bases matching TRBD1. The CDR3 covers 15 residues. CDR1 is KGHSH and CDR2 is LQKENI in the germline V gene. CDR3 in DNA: TGTGCCAGCTCACCACCAGGACAGGGGGCAAACATTAAGTACTTC. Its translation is CASSPPGQGANIKYF.

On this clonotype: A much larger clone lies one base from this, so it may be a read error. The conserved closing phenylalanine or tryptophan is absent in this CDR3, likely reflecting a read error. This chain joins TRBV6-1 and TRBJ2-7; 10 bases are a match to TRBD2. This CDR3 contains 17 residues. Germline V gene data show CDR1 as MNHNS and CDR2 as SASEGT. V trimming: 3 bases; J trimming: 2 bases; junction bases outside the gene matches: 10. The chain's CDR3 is CASSDAVGSGRAYEQYL. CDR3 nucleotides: TGTGCCAGCAGTGACGCAGTGGGGAGCGGGAGGGCCTACGAGCAGTACCTC.

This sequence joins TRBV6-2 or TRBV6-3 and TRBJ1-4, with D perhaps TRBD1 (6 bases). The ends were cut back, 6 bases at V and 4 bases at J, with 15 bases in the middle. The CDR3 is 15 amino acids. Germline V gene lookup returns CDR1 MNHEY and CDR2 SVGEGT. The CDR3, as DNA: TGTGCCAGCAGAGTCGGACAGACCTATAATGAAAAACTGTTTTTT. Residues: CASRVGQTYNEKLFF.

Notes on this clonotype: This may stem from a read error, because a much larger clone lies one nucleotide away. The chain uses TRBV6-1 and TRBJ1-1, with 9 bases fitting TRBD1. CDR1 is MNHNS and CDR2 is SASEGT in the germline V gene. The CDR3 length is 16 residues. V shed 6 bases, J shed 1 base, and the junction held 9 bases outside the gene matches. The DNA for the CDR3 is TGTGCCAGCAGACGTCCCGGGACAGGGACGAACACTGAAGCTTTCTTT. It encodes CASRRPGTGTNTEAFF.

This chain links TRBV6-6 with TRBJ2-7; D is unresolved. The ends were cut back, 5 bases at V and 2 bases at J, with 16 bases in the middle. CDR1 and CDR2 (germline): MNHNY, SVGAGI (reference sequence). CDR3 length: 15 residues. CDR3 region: CASSTQTGPAYEQYF. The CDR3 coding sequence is TGTGCCAGCAGTACCCAGACCGGGCCGGCCTACGAGCAGTACTTC.

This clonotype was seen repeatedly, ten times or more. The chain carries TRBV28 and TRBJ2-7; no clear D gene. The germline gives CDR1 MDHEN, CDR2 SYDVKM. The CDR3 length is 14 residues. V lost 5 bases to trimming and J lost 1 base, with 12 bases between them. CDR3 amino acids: CASSQLPLSYEQYF. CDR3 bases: TGTGCCAGCAGTCAGCTTCCCCTTTCCTACGAGCAGTACTTC.

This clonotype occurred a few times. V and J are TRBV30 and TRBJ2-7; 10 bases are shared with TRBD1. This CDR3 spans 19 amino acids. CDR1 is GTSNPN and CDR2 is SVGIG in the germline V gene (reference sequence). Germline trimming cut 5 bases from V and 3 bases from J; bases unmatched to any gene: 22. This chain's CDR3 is CAWQSPRDRGWREHYEQYF. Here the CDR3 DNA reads TGTGCCTGGCAATCCCCACGGGACAGGGGTTGGCGGGAGCACTACGAGCAGTACTTC. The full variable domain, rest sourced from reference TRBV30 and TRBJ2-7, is SQTIHQWPATLVQPVGSPLSLECTVEGTSNPNLYWYRQAAGRGLQLLFYSVGIGQISSEVPQNLSASRPQDRQFILSSKKLLLSDSGFYLCAWQSPRDRGWREHYEQYFGPGTRLTVT.

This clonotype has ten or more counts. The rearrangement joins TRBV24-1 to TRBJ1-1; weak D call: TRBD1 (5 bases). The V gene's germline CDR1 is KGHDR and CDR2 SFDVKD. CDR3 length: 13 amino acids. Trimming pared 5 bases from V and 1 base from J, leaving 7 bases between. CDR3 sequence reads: CATSVGPNTEAFF. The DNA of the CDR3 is TGTGCCACCAGTGTGGGGCCGAACACTGAAGCTTTCTTT.

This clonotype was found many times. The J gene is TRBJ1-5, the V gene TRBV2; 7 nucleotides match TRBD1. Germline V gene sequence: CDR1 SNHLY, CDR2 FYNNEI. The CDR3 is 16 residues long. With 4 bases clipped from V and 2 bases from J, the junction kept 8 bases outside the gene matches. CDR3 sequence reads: CASSASEGARNQPQHF. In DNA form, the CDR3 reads TGTGCCAGCAGTGCCTCAGAGGGGGCACGCAATCAGCCCCAGCATTTT.

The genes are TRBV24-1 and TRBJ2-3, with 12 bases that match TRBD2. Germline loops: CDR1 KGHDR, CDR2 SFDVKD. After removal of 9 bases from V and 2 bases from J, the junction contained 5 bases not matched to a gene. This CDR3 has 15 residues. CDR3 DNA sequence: TGTGCCACCGAGCCTAGCGGGAGGGCCACAGATACGCAGTATTTT. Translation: CATEPSGRATDTQYF.

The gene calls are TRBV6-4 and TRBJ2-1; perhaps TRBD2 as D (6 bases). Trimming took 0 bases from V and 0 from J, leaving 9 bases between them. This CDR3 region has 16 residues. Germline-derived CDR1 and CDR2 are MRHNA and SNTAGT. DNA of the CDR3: TGTGCCAGCAGTGACTCCGGGACTCTCTCCTACAATGAGCAGTTCTTC. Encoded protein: CASSDSGTLSYNEQFF.